These T cell receptor beta chains were read from a single sample in a study of CD8+ T cells in alopecia areata. Assay used: immunoSEQ multiplex PCR; TCRdb lists only in-frame clones, some missing. The sample contains 110,000 or so clones, around 64% of which appear only once. Source material: CD4+ T cells sorted from blood. The source is a human donor in good health. Each CDR3 is given with its conserved first and last residue. Fields, in order: CDR3 protein, CDR3 DNA, J gene, clone size, CDR3 length, V gene, D gene. The D gene is left open where the match is weak. The size of a clone is reported for some rows only, either as once, few or many, or as a class for expanded clones.

CASSQPLAKNIQYF TGCGCCAGCAGCCAACCCCTAGCCAAAAACATTCAGTACTTC TRBJ2-4 - 14 TRBV4-1 -
CSVEDRNTIYF TGCAGCGTTGAAGATAGAAACACCATATATTTT TRBJ1-3 - 11 TRBV29-1 -
CASRDRSSYNSPLHF TGTGCCAGCAGGGACAGGAGCTCCTATAATTCACCCCTCCACTTT TRBJ1-6 - 15 TRBV6-1 TRBD1
CAWKRNGEGSPLHF TGTGCCTGGAAAAGGAATGGGGAAGGCTCACCCCTCCACTTT TRBJ1-6 - 14 TRBV30 -
CSVDRASGYTF TGCAGCGTTGACAGGGCTAGTGGCTACACCTTC TRBJ1-2 - 11 TRBV29-1 -
CASSFRQGAATDTQYF TGTGCCAGCAGCTTCCGACAGGGGGCGGCCACAGATACGCAGTATTTT TRBJ2-3 few 16 TRBV7-9 TRBD1
CSVPGLAGGLYEQYF TGCAGCGTCCCTGGACTAGCGGGGGGGTTATACGAGCAGTACTTC TRBJ2-7 once 15 TRBV29-1 TRBD2
CASSQFTGGISGANVLTF TGCGCCAGCAGCCAATTCACAGGGGGCATCTCTGGGGCCAACGTCCTGACTTTC TRBJ2-6 - 18 TRBV4-1 TRBD1
CSVEAPNTGELFF TGCAGCGTTGAGGCCCCGAACACCGGGGAGCTGTTTTTT TRBJ2-2 - 13 TRBV29-1 -
CASSLLADNTGELFF TGTGCCAGCAGCCTCCTCGCGGACAACACCGGGGAGCTGTTTTTT TRBJ2-2 few 15 TRBV7-9 -
CASSGPDRGLAGANVLTF TGTGCCAGCAGCGGGCCGGACAGGGGGCTAGCTGGGGCCAACGTCCTGACTTTC TRBJ2-6 few 18 TRBV9 TRBD1
CASSESPDYEQYF TGTGCCAGCAGTGAATCCCCAGACTACGAGCAGTACTTC TRBJ2-7 - 13 TRBV25-1 -
CASREGGAFFSPLHF TGTGCCAGCAGGGAAGGGGGGGCTTTTTTTTCACCCCTCCACTTT TRBJ1-6 once 15 TRBV25-1 -
CASSLKPTGYSNQPQHF TGTGCCAGCAGCCTGAAGCCGACAGGATATAGCAATCAGCCCCAGCATTTT TRBJ1-5 few 17 TRBV9 -
CASSDSYGYTF TGTGCCAGCAGTGACAGTTATGGCTACACCTTC TRBJ1-2 - 11 TRBV2 -
CAWRGSSGGYTF TGTGCCTGGAGGGGCTCTTCAGGTGGCTACACCTTC TRBJ1-2 - 12 TRBV30 -
CASSLRTGTPIYEQYF TGTGCCAGCAGCCTAAGGACCGGGACACCGATATACGAGCAGTACTTC TRBJ2-7 few 16 TRBV11-2 -
CAWTRDSNQPQHF TGTGCCTGGACAAGGGATAGCAATCAGCCCCAGCATTTT TRBJ1-5 - 13 TRBV30 -
CASSDRLNEQFF TGTGCCAGCAGTGATCGCCTAAATGAGCAGTTCTTC TRBJ2-1 - 12 TRBV6-1 -
CASSAISLGTNEQFF TGTGCCAGCAGCGCGATATCTCTAGGTACGAATGAGCAGTTCTTC TRBJ2-1 - 15 TRBV5-4 -
CSVADNRFSGANVLTF TGCAGCGTTGCGGACAACCGATTCTCTGGGGCCAACGTCCTGACTTTC TRBJ2-6 - 16 TRBV29-1 -
CASSWDQTGQGKEYGYTF TGTGCCAGCAGCTGGGACCAAACGGGACAGGGGAAGGAGTATGGCTACACCTTC TRBJ1-2 - 18 TRBV5-6 TRBD1
CASRGLVLGSYGYTF TGCGCCAGCAGAGGCCTTGTGCTAGGGAGCTATGGCTACACCTTC TRBJ1-2 - 15 TRBV5-1 -
CASSGTAKNTEAFF TGTGCCAGCAGTGGGACAGCAAAGAACACTGAAGCTTTCTTT TRBJ1-1 - 14 TRBV2 -
CASSRAGGAGANVLTF TGCGCCAGCTCCCGGGCAGGGGGCGCTGGGGCCAACGTCCTGACTTTC TRBJ2-6 - 16 TRBV5-1 TRBD1
CAWSSGSKETQYF TGTGCCTGGAGTAGCGGGAGTAAAGAGACCCAGTACTTC TRBJ2-5 - 13 TRBV30 TRBD2
CATSRDWAKGGYTF TGTGCCACCAGCAGAGATTGGGCCAAAGGGGGCTACACCTTC TRBJ1-2 few 14 TRBV15 -
CAISDGLAGFADTQYF TGTGCCATCAGTGATGGGCTAGCGGGGTTCGCAGATACGCAGTATTTT TRBJ2-3 - 16 TRBV10-3 TRBD2
CSVEGLAGGPTQYF TGCAGCGTTGAAGGCCTAGCGGGGGGGCCGACCCAGTACTTC TRBJ2-5 - 14 TRBV29-1 TRBD2
CSVVELAGPRDEQFF TGCAGCGTTGTAGAACTAGCGGGGCCTAGGGATGAGCAGTTCTTC TRBJ2-1 - 15 TRBV29-1 TRBD2
CASSFGTGNKAVGYTF TGTGCCAGCAGCTTCGGGACAGGGAACAAGGCGGTTGGCTACACCTTC TRBJ1-2 - 16 TRBV11-2 TRBD1
CASSVGQVNTGELFF TGTGCCAGCAGCGTAGGACAGGTTAACACCGGGGAGCTGTTTTTT TRBJ2-2 - 15 TRBV9 -
CAWSRGPKSPLHF TGTGCCTGGAGCAGGGGTCCGAAGTCACCCCTCCACTTT TRBJ1-6 - 13 TRBV30 -
CASQVRAYRDTQYF TGTGCCAGCCAGGTCAGGGCCTACAGAGATACGCAGTATTTT TRBJ2-3 - 14 TRBV27 -
CSVPTYYNEQFF TGCAGCGTTCCGACTTACTACAATGAGCAGTTCTTC TRBJ2-1 - 12 TRBV29-1 -
CASSSDPLDEQFF TGTGCCAGCAGCTCGGATCCTCTCGATGAGCAGTTCTTC TRBJ2-1 - 13 TRBV7-9 -
CASSIVALAGNEQFF TGTGCCAGTAGTATAGTCGCCCTAGCGGGGAATGAGCAGTTCTTC TRBJ2-1 few 15 TRBV19 TRBD2
CAWGNGASYTF TGTGCCTGGGGGAATGGGGCTAGCTACACCTTC TRBJ1-2 - 11 TRBV30 -
CSLSPGGDTQYF TGCAGCCTTAGTCCGGGGGGAGATACGCAGTATTTT TRBJ2-3 - 12 TRBV29-1 TRBD2
CASNLRGNQPQHF TGTGCCAGCAACCTGAGGGGCAATCAGCCCCAGCATTTT TRBJ1-5 - 13 TRBV5-6 -
CSVDQGSYGYTF TGCAGCGTTGATCAGGGGTCCTATGGCTACACCTTC TRBJ1-2 - 12 TRBV29-1 -
CATSRDQAGKYF TGTGCCACCAGCAGAGATCAGGCAGGGAAGTACTTC TRBJ2-7 - 12 TRBV15 -
CASSPGAGQGGETQYF TGTGCCAGCAGCCCCGGTGCGGGACAGGGGGGAGAGACCCAGTACTTC TRBJ2-5 - 16 TRBV2 TRBD1
CASSPGSTDTQYF TGTGCCAGCAGTCCAGGGAGCACAGATACGCAGTATTTT TRBJ2-3 - 13 TRBV27 -
CASSQTGNTGELFF TGCGCCAGCAGCCAAACGGGAAACACCGGGGAGCTGTTTTTT TRBJ2-2 - 14 TRBV4-1 -
CASSRGGGGSETQYF TGTGCCAGCAGTCGCGGGGGAGGGGGTTCAGAGACCCAGTACTTC TRBJ2-5 - 15 TRBV27 -